This entry concerns a single TCR beta chain. This receptor's antigen is unknown. Base qualities are not at hand, and no much larger clone is one base apart. In the germline V gene (reference sequence), CDR1 corresponds to LNHDA and CDR2 to SQIVND. The cysteine opens and the phenylalanine closes a CDR3 of 15 amino acids. The only DNA kept is the CDR3, 45 bases in frame from the first base. Trimming at the junction amounts to 7 bases on V and 3 bases on J, and the germline ends lie 18 bases apart. Genomic DNA was isolated from the sorted cells so that the TCRbeta CDR3 region could be sequenced. The immunoSEQ Assay was used for sequencing of TCRbeta CDR3 regions. This immuneACCESS table, as held by TCRdb, lists in-frame sequences with V and J called but not all clones. Of the missing ones, under half trace to an unresolved V gene in checked studies; the others have no known cause. The sample data list 26,000 or so clones, and 88% of these were observed just once. The top ten constitute 22% of the sample.

These data belong to a study of OX40 agonist ivuxolimab in advanced cancers. About the full investigation: Ivuxolimab was an agonistic, fully human IgG2 monoclonal antibody directed against OX40 (CD134), a costimulatory receptor. Intravenous ivuxolimab was administered to patients every 2 weeks at six dose levels: 0.01, 0.1, 0.3, 1.5, 3 and 10 mg/kg. The dose-escalation cohort was 82.7% male with a mean age of around 62 years, ranging from roughly 23 to 90. Patients were allowed to have had prior anti-PD-1, anti-PD-L1 or anti-CTLA-4 therapy, and around 41% of the dose-escalation patients had previously received checkpoint inhibitors. The purpose of peripheral TCRbeta sequencing was to test whether ivuxolimab changed TCR sequence diversity and led to clonal T-cell expansion. The paper covers the monotherapy dose-escalation part of the phase I ivuxolimab trial, which included N ≈ 52 patients. Among the roughly 52 dose-escalation patients, about 20 had hepatocellular carcinoma, roughly 15 melanoma, 9 renal cell carcinoma and 9 head and neck cancer. Partial responses occurred in three dose-escalation patients: two with cutaneous melanoma and one with hepatocellular carcinoma.

The trial excluded patients who had a history of autoimmune disease or were on systemic immunosuppression. Peripheral blood for TCR sequencing was collected from all dose cohorts at baseline, on cycle 4 day 1, and on cycle 7 day 1. Samples were obtained from an open-label, multicenter, first-in-human phase I dose-escalation trial of ivuxolimab. The trial enrolled adults with locally advanced or metastatic head and neck squamous cell, hepatocellular, melanoma or renal cell carcinoma. Before TCR sequencing, CD4+ T cells and CD8+ T cells were sorted from peripheral blood as separate populations. The paper's findings and limits, for the study overall: Low levels of normalized T-cell clonal expansion were also seen in some patients who did not respond. The antigen specificity of the peripheral T cells that underwent clonal expansion was not determined. Partial responders in the 0.1-3.0 mg/kg groups had among the lowest normalized peripheral clonal expansion, especially among CD8+ T cells. At doses from 0.1 to 3.0 mg/kg, clonal expansion was seen in both CD4+ and CD8+ blood T cells between baseline and week 6. After ivuxolimab, CD8+ T cells had more expanded clones than CD4+ T cells on average.

The chain is made from TRBV19 and TRBJ1-1, with TRBD1 tentatively as D gene (6 bases match). The origin of this receptor is an adult with an advanced solid tumor such as melanoma, head and neck, liver or kidney cancer. The source material was CD4+ or CD8+ T cells sorted from blood, sampled in a trial of the OX40 agonist ivuxolimab. CDR3 region: CASNFLGGVDTEAFF. The sequence in DNA is TGTGCCAGTAATTTTTTGGGGGGCGTGGACACTGAAGCTTTCTTT.